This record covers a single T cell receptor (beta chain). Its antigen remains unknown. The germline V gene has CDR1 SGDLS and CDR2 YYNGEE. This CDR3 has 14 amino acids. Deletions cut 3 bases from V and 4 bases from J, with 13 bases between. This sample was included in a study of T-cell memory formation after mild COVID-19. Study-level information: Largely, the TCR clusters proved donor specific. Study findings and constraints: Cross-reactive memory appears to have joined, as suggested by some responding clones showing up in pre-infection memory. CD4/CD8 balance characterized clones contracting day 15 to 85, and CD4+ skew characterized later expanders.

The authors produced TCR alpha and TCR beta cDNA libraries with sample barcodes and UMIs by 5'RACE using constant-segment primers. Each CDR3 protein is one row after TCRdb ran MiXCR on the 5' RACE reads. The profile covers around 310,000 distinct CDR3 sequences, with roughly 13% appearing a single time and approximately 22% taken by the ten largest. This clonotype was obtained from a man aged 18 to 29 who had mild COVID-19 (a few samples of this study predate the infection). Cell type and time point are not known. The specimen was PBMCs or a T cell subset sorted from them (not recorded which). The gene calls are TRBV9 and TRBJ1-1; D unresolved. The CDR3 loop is CASSARVRATEAFF. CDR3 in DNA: TGTGCCAGCAGCGCTAGGGTGCGAGCCACTGAAGCTTTCTTT.